This T cell receptor beta chain was recovered during a study of human T cells and chemical hapten exposure. Whole-study context: DPC 0.01% went on the upper back by patch test, with reading at 6 days. It was small differences in pooled library volume that mainly caused per-sample TCR yields to vary.

The library labeled individual cDNA molecules by adding unique molecular identifiers to them. Each CDR3 protein gets one entry after TCRdb re-called the RACE reads with MiXCR. Of 150,000 to 200,000 distinct CDR3 sequences listed, nearly 30% were seen once; the top ten hold nearly 3%. V was trimmed by 6 bases and J by 6 bases, leaving 17 bases between them. CDR1 is SEHNR and CDR2 is FQNEAQ in the germline V gene (reference sequence). CDR3 size: 14 residues. Stated time point: pre-sensitization, week 0. Described treatment: therapeutic diphenylcyclopropenone sensitization with weekly scalp DPC. The chain couples TRBV7-9 to TRBJ1-1; D perhaps matches TRBD1 (6 bases). The starting material was whole blood, obtained in connection with sensitization to the hapten diphenylcyclopropenone (DPC). The source is a woman aged 25 to 45 with alopecia areata. Some clones in this sample may be carry-over from other donors' samples. CDR3: CASRLGTGFAEAFF. CDR3 bases: TGTGCCAGCAGACTAGGAACAGGGTTTGCTGAAGCTTTCTTT.